This entry lists 29 T cell receptor beta chains sequenced from one sample in a study of sequential checkpoint blockade in melanoma. Indicated treatment: randomized to nivolumab then ipilimumab (arm A) or the reverse (arm B). Using immunoSEQ multiplex PCR, the repertoire was profiled, and TCRdb retains in-frame clones only, with some absent. The data contain approximately 40,000 clones, 86% of them seen just once; the ten biggest clones take up 9% to 15%. This material consisted of CD8+ T cells sorted from blood (inferred from file names), taken from a patient given nivolumab and ipilimumab in sequence. The receptors shown here come from a human donor with melanoma.

V and J are TRBV5-1 and TRBJ1-1, with a weak D call TRBD1 (5 bases). The CDR3 consists of 16 residues. CDR1 and CDR2 (germline): SGHRS, YFSETQ. Trimming shortened V by 1 base and J by 3 bases, and 16 bases separated the two germline ends. The CDR3 DNA reads TGCGCCAGCAGCTTGAGGTGGGAAGGGGTAGACACTGAAGCTTTCTTT. It codes for CASSLRWEGVDTEAFF.

This chain uses TRBV14 with TRBJ2-1, with D hard to call. CDR3 length: 13 amino acids. Germline V lookup: CDR1 SGHDN, CDR2 FVKESK. Trimming took off 6 bases at V and 3 bases at J, with 9 bases between the two ends. The CDR3 nucleotides are TGTGCCAGCAGACAGTCCAACTACAATGAGCAGTTCTTC. Translating gives CASRQSNYNEQFF.

The CDR3 here is CSVELPGAPHTGELFF. Here the CDR3 DNA reads TGCAGCGTTGAGCTTCCGGGAGCCCCGCACACCGGGGAGCTGTTTTTT. The gene calls are TRBV29-1 and TRBJ2-2; D may be TRBD2 (6 bases). Germline-derived CDR1 and CDR2 are SQVTM and ANQGSEA. V gave up 3 bases and J gave up 3 bases, with 17 bases separating them. The CDR3 has 16 amino acids.

The table lists this clone with a count of one. The chain is built from TRBV2 and TRBJ2-7; 8 nucleotides agree with TRBD1. Germline loops: CDR1 SNHLY, CDR2 FYNNEI. The CDR3 totals 17 residues. The junction had 9 bases not matched to a gene; V was cut back by 2 bases and J by 0 bases. The CDR3, as DNA: TGTGCCAGCAGTGAAAGACCGGGACAGGTCAACTCCTACGAGCAGTACTTC. Protein product: CASSERPGQVNSYEQYF.

A few counts support this clone. This chain links TRBV7-9 with TRBJ2-1; TRBD1 matches at 7 bases. V shed 5 bases and J 5 bases; nucleotides not matched to a gene: 6. Germline loops: CDR1 SEHNR, CDR2 FQNEAQ (reference sequence). CDR3 length equals 14 residues. As DNA, the CDR3 is TGTGCCAGCAGCCTTCCCGGGACAGACAATGAGCAGTTCTTC. Its protein is CASSLPGTDNEQFF.

The chain combines TRBV9 with TRBJ1-4, with D maybe TRBD1 (5 bases). The CDR3 spans 14 residues. The V gene's germline CDR1 is SGDLS and CDR2 YYNGEE. V lost 4 bases and J lost 6, with 13 bases in between. The DNA of the CDR3 is TGTGCCAGCAGCACGGGGACTCGGGATGAAAAACTGTTTTTT. It encodes CASSTGTRDEKLFF.

The chain recombines TRBV5-6 with TRBJ2-7; no definite D call. The length of the CDR3 is 12 residues. V shed 1 base and J shed 3 bases, with 5 bases lying between them. Germline-derived CDR1 and CDR2 are SGHDT and YYEEEE. As DNA, the CDR3 is TGTGCCAGCAGCTTGACAGACTACGAGCAGTACGTC. Protein product: CASSLTDYEQYV.

V gene TRBV29-1 combines with J gene TRBJ2-2; no firm D call. The CDR3 is 13 residues long. The germline V gene encodes CDR1 SQVTM and CDR2 ANQGSEA. Deletions cut 4 bases from V and 2 bases from J, with 8 bases between. As DNA, the CDR3 is TGCAGCGTTGGAGATTTAAACACCGGGGAGCTGTTTTTT. This translates into CSVGDLNTGELFF.

The V call is TRBV11-3, the J call TRBJ2-7; 8 bases match TRBD1. Germline V gene data show CDR1 as SGHNT and CDR2 as YENEEA. The CDR3 contains 15 residues. The V and J ends lost 0 bases and 3 bases, in that order; junction bases with no gene match: 4. The CDR3 sequence is CASSLDRGQIYEQYV. The CDR3 region has the DNA TGTGCCAGCAGCTTAGACAGGGGGCAGATCTACGAGCAGTACGTC.

The chain uses TRBV7-9 and TRBJ2-3, with TRBD1 identical over 8 bases. Germline CDR1 is SEHNR and CDR2 is FQNEAQ (reference sequence). This CDR3 is built from 15 residues. V was clipped by 2 bases and J by 6 bases; unmatched bases: 7. The CDR3 region is CASSLPGGGGDTQYF. DNA of the CDR3: TGTGCCAGCAGCTTACCAGGGGGCGGAGGGGATACGCAGTATTTT.

The chain joins TRBV28 to TRBJ2-7, with TRBD2 identical over 9 bases. Trimming removed 6 bases from V and 0 bases from J; junction bases left unmatched: 12. The germline CDR1 and CDR2 sequences are MDHEN and SYDVKM. The CDR3 contains 17 residues. The CDR3 here is CASSPRGRAIYSYEQYF. In nucleotides, the CDR3 is TGTGCCAGCAGCCCGCGCGGGAGGGCCATATACTCCTACGAGCAGTACTTC.

The sample holds one count of this clone. J is TRBJ2-1 and V is TRBV7-9; the match to TRBD2 covers 11 bases. CDR1 and CDR2 (germline): SEHNR, FQNEAQ (reference sequence). CDR3 size: 16 residues. With 3 bases clipped from V and 5 bases from J, the junction kept 6 bases outside the gene matches. The CDR3 nucleotides read TGTGCCAGCAGCTTCCCTACTAGCGGGAGCCACAATGAGCAGTTCTTC. Translation: CASSFPTSGSHNEQFF.

V is TRBV15 and J is TRBJ1-2; TRBD1 might be the D (6 bases). This CDR3 has 16 amino acids. V lost 5 bases and J 2 bases, leaving 18 bases between the germline ends. Germline assignment: CDR1 LNHNV and CDR2 YYDKDF (reference sequence). The CDR3 loop is CATSPKRQVGNYGYTF. In DNA, the CDR3 is TGTGCCACCAGCCCGAAAAGACAGGTGGGGAACTATGGCTACACCTTC.

The chain employs TRBV7-9 and TRBJ2-7; D perhaps matches TRBD1 (5 bases). Looked up from germline, CDR1 is SEHNR and CDR2 is FQNEAQ (reference sequence). The CDR3 has 14 amino acids. Between the trimmed V and J ends, which lost 2 bases and 6 bases, there was a span of 14 bases. The CDR3 sequence is CASSLLQGPPEQYF. The CDR3 nucleotides read TGTGCCAGCAGCTTACTCCAGGGCCCCCCCGAGCAGTACTTC.

This clone was seen a few times. J is TRBJ2-7 and V is TRBV5-1, with 9 bases fitting TRBD1. CDR3 size: 14 residues. The J segment lost 6 bases and the V segment lost 4 bases, leaving 8 bases of the junction unmatched. The V gene's germline CDR1 is SGHRS and CDR2 YFSETQ. The CDR3 coding sequence is TGCGCCAGCAGCGCCGGGACAGGGACCTTCGAGCAGTACGTC. Amino acid sequence: CASSAGTGTFEQYV.

The V call is TRBV9, the J call TRBJ1-1; unclear D gene. Germline V gene lookup returns CDR1 SGDLS and CDR2 YYNGEE. V was trimmed by 0 bases and J by 2 bases, leaving 11 bases between them. The CDR3 has 15 residues. The DNA of the CDR3 is TGTGCCAGCAGCGTAGGGGCAGAACGAAACACTGAAGCTTTCTTT. Encoded protein: CASSVGAERNTEAFF.

This clone occurred once. The chain has TRBV6-4 and TRBJ2-5, with 9 bases that match TRBD1. This CDR3 is 16 amino acids long. Germline V CDR1 and CDR2: MRHNA, SNTAGT. J was trimmed by 4 bases and V by 2 bases; bases with no gene match: 8. The CDR3 here is CASSDGSGTGSETQYF. For the CDR3, the DNA is TGTGCCAGCAGTGACGGGAGCGGGACAGGGTCAGAGACCCAGTACTTC.

This chain uses TRBV5-6 with TRBJ2-7; perhaps TRBD1 as D (5 bases). Germline V lookup: CDR1 SGHDT, CDR2 YYEEEE. The CDR3 loop spans 12 amino acids. Trimming stripped 1 base from V and 4 bases from J, with 6 bases between. The CDR3 nucleotides read TGTGCCAGCAGCTTGCAGGGTTACGAGCAGTACTTC. Amino acid sequence: CASSLQGYEQYF.

The chain is built from TRBV7-6 and TRBJ2-2, with D perhaps matching TRBD2 (6 bases). The CDR3 runs to 15 residues. Trimming left V 4 bases short and J 1 base short, with 10 bases between. From germline, CDR1 is SGHVS and CDR2 FNYEAQ. CDR3 in DNA: TGTGCCAGCAGCTCGCTTAGCGGGAACACCGGGGAGCTGTTTTTT. It specifies CASSSLSGNTGELFF.

This clone was detected a few times. The chain has TRBV21-1 and TRBJ2-1; the table's D call TRBD2 went unverified against the DNA. TRBV21-1 is a pseudogene. This CDR3 spans 19 amino acids. The CDR3: CASSRGVASGRAVGNEQFF. For the CDR3, the DNA is TGTGCCAGCAGCAGAGGGGTGGCTAGCGGGAGGGCCGTGGGGAATGAGCAGTTCTTC.

This clone has a handful of counts. V is TRBV4-3 and J is TRBJ2-1, with 11 positions matching TRBD2. Germline lookup yields CDR1 LGHNA and CDR2 YSLEER. The CDR3 is made up of 17 amino acids. V lost 0 bases and J lost 5; bases outside the gene matches: 6. The CDR3 loop is CASSQDRLLAGDNEQFF. In DNA, the CDR3 is TGCGCCAGCAGCCAAGATCGGTTACTAGCGGGAGACAATGAGCAGTTCTTC.

The V gene is TRBV30, the J gene TRBJ2-2; TRBD1 might be the D (6 bases). CDR1 and CDR2 from the germline V gene are GTSNPN and SVGIG (reference sequence). V was clipped by 4 bases and J by 7 bases, with 13 bases between them. The length of the CDR3 is 13 residues. The CDR3 region is CAWNTGQGGELFF. The CDR3 nucleotides read TGTGCCTGGAATACAGGGCAGGGCGGGGAGCTGTTTTTT.

This chain joins TRBV2 and TRBJ2-6; D perhaps matches TRBD2 (5 bases). The CDR3 runs 15 residues. Trimming removed 2 bases at V and 4 bases at J, with 9 bases between. The germline CDR1 and CDR2 sequences are SNHLY and FYNNEI. The CDR3, as DNA: TGTGCCAGCAGTGAACTAGCATCGGGGGCCAACGTCCTGACTTTC. It translates to CASSELASGANVLTF. Full variable domain (outside the CDR3, taken from reference TRBV2 and TRBJ2-6): EPEVTQTPSHQVTQMGQEVILRCVPISNHLYFYWYRQILGQKVEFLVSFYNNEISEKSEIFDDQFSVERPDGSNFTLKIRSTKLEDSAMYFCASSELASGANVLTFGAGSRLTVL.

The chain joins TRBV27 to TRBJ1-1; D possibly corresponds to TRBD1 (5 bases). Germline V gene data show CDR1 as MNHEY and CDR2 as SMNVEV (reference sequence). The V gene lost 5 bases and the J gene lost 5 bases, with 15 bases spanning the gap. The CDR3 length is 14 residues. As DNA, the CDR3 is TGTGCCAGCAGTCTGGGACTTTCCAGGACTGAAGCTTTCTTT. The encoded protein is CASSLGLSRTEAFF.

V and J are TRBV7-3 and TRBJ1-1, with 9 nucleotides matching TRBD1. Germline CDR1 and CDR2: SGHTA and FQGTGA. The junction had 6 bases not matched to a gene; V was cut back by 5 bases and J by 5 bases. The CDR3 spans 14 residues. The CDR3 nucleotides are TGTGCCAGCAGCCCAGGACAGGGGTTGACTGAAGCTTTCTTT. Translation: CASSPGQGLTEAFF.

V gene TRBV9 combines with J gene TRBJ2-3; 8 bases agree with TRBD2. Germline assignment: CDR1 SGDLS and CDR2 YYNGEE. CDR3 length: 14 residues. Trimming cost V 1 base and J 8 bases; bases outside gene matches: 6. The CDR3 DNA reads as TGTGCCAGCAGCGTATCGAACGGGGGGGGTACGCAGTATTTT. This gives the protein CASSVSNGGGTQYF.

The chain couples TRBV4-1 to TRBJ2-5; TRBD2 agrees at 13 bases. The CDR3 has 16 residues. CDR1 MGHRA and CDR2 YSYEKL come from the germline V gene. Trimming took 6 bases from V and 4 from J; bases not matched to a gene: 8. The CDR3 coding sequence is TGCGCCAGCAGTCCACTAGCGGGAGGGCCATCAGAGACCCAGTACTTC. It encodes CASSPLAGGPSETQYF.

The rearrangement uses TRBV9 and TRBJ2-7; TRBD2 aligns across 11 bases. V lost 3 bases, J lost 0 bases, and 2 bases stayed unmatched. CDR1 is SGDLS and CDR2 is YYNGEE in the germline V gene. The CDR3 extends over 15 amino acids. In nucleotides, the CDR3 is TGTGCCAGCAGCGCTAGCGGGGGGAGCTCCTACGAGCAGTACTTC. Amino acid sequence: CASSASGGSSYEQYF.

The CDR3 coding sequence is TGTGCCAGTAGTGTTCTAGCGGGGGATTACAATGAGCAGTTCTTC. This gives the protein CASSVLAGDYNEQFF. The chain couples TRBV19 to TRBJ2-1, with 10 bases identical to TRBD2. Germline loops: CDR1 LNHDA, CDR2 SQIVND (reference sequence). V lost 5 bases to trimming and J lost 4 bases; unmatched junction nucleotides: 5. The CDR3 spans 15 residues.